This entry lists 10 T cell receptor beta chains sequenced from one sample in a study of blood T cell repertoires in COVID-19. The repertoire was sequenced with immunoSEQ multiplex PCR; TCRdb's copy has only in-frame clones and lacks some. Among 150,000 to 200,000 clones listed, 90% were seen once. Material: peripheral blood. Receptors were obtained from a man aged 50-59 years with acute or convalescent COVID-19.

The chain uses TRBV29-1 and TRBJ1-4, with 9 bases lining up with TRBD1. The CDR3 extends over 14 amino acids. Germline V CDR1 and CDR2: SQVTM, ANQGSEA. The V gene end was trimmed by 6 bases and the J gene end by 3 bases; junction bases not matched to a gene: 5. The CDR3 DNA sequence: TGCAGCGTGCTACAGGGGGCCTCTAATGAAAAACTGTTTTTT. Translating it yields CSVLQGASNEKLFF.

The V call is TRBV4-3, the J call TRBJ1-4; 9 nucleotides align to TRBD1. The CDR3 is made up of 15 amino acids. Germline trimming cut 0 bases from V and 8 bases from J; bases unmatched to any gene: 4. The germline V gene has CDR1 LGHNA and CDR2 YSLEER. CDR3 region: CASSQEWTGEEKLFF. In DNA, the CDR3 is TGCGCCAGCAGCCAAGAATGGACAGGGGAAGAAAAACTGTTTTTT.

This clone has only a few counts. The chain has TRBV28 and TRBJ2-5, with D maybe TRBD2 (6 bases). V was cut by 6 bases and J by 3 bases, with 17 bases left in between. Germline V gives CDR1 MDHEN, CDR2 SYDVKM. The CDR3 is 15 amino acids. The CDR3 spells CASSPPPRGKETQYF. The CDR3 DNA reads TGTGCCAGCAGCCCACCCCCTCGGGGGAAAGAGACCCAGTACTTC. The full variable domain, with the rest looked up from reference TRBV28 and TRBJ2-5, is DVKVTQSSRYLVKRTGEKVFLECVQDMDHENMFWYRQDPGLGLRLIYFSYDVKMKEKGDIPEGYSVSREKKERFSLILESASTNQTSMYLCASSPPPRGKETQYFGPGTRLLVL.

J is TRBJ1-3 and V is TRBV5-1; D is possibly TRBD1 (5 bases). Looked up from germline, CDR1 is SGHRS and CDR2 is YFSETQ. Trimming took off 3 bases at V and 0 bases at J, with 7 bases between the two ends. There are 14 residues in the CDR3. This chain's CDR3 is CASSSGGSGNTIYF. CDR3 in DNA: TGCGCCAGCAGCTCGGGGGGCTCTGGAAACACCATATATTTT. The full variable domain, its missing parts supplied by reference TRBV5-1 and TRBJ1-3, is KAGVTQTPRYLIKTRGQQVTLSCSPISGHRSVSWYQQTPGQGLQFLFEYFSETQRNKGNFPGRFSGRQFSNSRSEMNVSTLELGDSALYLCASSSGGSGNTIYFGEGSWLTVV.

The CDR3 sequence is CASSSGPNYGYTF. For the CDR3, the DNA is TGTGCCAGTAGTTCAGGCCCTAACTATGGCTACACCTTC. The chain joins TRBV19 to TRBJ1-2; no reliable D call. Deletions cut 5 bases from V and 0 bases from J, with 7 bases between. Germline CDR1 is LNHDA and CDR2 is SQIVND (reference sequence). This CDR3 comprises 13 residues.

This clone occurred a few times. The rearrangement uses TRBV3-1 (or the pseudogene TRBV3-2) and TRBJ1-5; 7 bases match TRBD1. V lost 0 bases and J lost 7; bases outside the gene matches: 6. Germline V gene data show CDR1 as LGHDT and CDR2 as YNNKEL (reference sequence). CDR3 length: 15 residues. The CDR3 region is CASSQDAAGGQPQHF. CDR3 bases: TGTGCCAGCAGCCAAGATGCGGCAGGGGGACAGCCCCAGCATTTT.

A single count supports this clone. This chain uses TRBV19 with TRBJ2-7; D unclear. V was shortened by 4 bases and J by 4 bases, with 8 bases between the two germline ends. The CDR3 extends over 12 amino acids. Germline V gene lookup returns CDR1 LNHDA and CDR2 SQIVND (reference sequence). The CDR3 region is CASSNRDYEQYF. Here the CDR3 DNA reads TGTGCCAGTAGTAACAGAGATTACGAGCAGTACTTC.

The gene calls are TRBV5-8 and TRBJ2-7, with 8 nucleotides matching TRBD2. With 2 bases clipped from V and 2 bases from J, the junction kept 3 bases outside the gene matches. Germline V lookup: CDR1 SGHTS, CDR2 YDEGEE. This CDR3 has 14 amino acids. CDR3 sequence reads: CASSLLAGTYEQYF. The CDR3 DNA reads TGTGCCAGCAGCTTATTAGCGGGAACCTACGAGCAGTACTTC.

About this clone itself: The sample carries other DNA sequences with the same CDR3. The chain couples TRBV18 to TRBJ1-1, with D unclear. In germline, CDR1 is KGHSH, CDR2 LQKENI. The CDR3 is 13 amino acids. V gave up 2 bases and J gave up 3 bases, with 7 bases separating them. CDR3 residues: CASSPSEDTEAFF. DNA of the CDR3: TGTGCCAGCTCACCAAGCGAAGACACTGAAGCTTTCTTT. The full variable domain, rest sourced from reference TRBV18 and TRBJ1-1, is NAGVMQNPRHLVRRRGQEARLRCSPMKGHSHVYWYRQLPEEGLKFMVYLQKENIIDESGMPKERFSAEFPKEGPSILRIQQVVRGDSAAYFCASSPSEDTEAFFGQGTRLTVV.

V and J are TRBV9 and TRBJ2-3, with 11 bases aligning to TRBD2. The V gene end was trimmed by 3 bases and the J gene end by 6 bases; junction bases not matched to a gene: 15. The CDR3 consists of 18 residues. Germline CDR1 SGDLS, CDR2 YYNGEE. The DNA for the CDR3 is TGTGCCAGCAGCGAGGAGGGGATAGCGGGAGGGGACAGGGATACGCAGTATTTT. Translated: CASSEEGIAGGDRDTQYF.